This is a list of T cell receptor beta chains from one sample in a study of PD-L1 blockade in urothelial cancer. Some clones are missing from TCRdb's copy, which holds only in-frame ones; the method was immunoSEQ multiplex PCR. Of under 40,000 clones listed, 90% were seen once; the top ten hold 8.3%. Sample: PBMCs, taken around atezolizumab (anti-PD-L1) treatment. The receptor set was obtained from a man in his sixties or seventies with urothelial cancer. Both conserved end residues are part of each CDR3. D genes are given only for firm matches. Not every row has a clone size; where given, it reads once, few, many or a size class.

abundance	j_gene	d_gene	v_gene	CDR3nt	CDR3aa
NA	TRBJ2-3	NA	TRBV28	TGTGCCAGCAGCTTTGGGACAAGAGGTGTAAGCACAGATACGCAGTATTTT	CASSFGTRGVSTDTQYF
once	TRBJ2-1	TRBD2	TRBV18	TGTGCCAGCTCACCGCCGATAGCGGGAGGGTACAATGAGCAGTTCTTC	CASSPPIAGGYNEQFF
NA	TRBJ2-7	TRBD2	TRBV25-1	TGTGCCAGCAGGGCTAGCGGGGCCTTGGGGGAGCAGTACTTC	CASRASGALGEQYF
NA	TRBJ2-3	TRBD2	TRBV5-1	TGCGCCAGCAGCCTATCGGGACTAGCGGGAACAGATACGCAGTATTTT	CASSLSGLAGTDTQYF
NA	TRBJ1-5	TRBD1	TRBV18	TGTGCCAGCTCACTCGGGACAGCTGCGATTCAGCCCCAGCATTTT	CASSLGTAAIQPQHF
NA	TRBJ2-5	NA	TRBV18	TGTGCCAGCTCACCGCTTCGAAGCCCCGGGGAGACCCAGTACTTC	CASSPLRSPGETQYF
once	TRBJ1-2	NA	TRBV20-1	TGCAGTGCTGCCAGGGATGGCTACACCTTC	CSAARDGYTF
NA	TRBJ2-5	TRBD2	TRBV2	TGTGCCAGCAGCCGCGATAGCGGGACTGAGACCCAGTACTTC	CASSRDSGTETQYF
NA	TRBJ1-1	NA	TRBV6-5	TGTGCCAGCACCCCGGGGTCCATGAACACTGAAGCTTTCTTT	CASTPGSMNTEAFF
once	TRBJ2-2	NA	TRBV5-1	TGCGCCAGCAGCTTGGTTCTGGCCGGGTTGAACACCGGGGAGCTGTTTTTT	CASSLVLAGLNTGELFF
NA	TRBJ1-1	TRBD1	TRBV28	TGTGCCAGCCGACAGGGGAACACTGAAGCTTTCTTT	CASRQGNTEAFF
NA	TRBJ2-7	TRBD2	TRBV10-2	TGCGCCAGCAGCCCAAGGGGACTAGCATCCTACGAGCAGTACTTC	CASSPRGLASYEQYF
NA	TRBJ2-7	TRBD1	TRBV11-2	TGTGCCAGCAGCTGGACAGGACGATTATCCTACGAGCAGTACTTC	CASSWTGRLSYEQYF
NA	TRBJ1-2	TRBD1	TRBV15	TGTGCCACCGGCAGGGACAGGGGTATGGAGAACTATGGCTACACCTTC	CATGRDRGMENYGYTF
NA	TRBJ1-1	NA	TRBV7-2	TGTGCCAGCAGCTTAGCGGGGCTGGTAGGTAACACTGAAGCTTTCTTT	CASSLAGLVGNTEAFF
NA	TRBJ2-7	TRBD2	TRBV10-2	TGCGCCAGCAGAGTGACTAGCGGGAGTTACGAGCAGTACTTC	CASRVTSGSYEQYF
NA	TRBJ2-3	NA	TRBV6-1	TGTGCCAGCAGTGTTAACCGGGACTCAGGAACGCAGTATTTT	CASSVNRDSGTQYF
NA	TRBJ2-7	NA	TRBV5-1	TGCGCCAGCAGCTCAGTAGCGGGACAGCTCTACGAGCAGTACTTC	CASSSVAGQLYEQYF
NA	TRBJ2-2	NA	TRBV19	TGTGCCAGTAGTATAACGGCGGTGAACACCGGGGAGCTGTTTTTT	CASSITAVNTGELFF
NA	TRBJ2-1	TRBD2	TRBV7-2	TGTGCCAGCAGCAAGACTAGCCCTCAGCAGTTCTTC	CASSKTSPQQFF
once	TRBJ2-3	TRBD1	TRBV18	TGTGCCAGCTCACCCACAGGGGCTAGCACAGATACGCAGTATTTT	CASSPTGASTDTQYF
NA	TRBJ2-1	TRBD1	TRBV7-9	TGTGCCAGCAGCTTGACAGGGGGACTATACAATGAGCAGTTCTTC	CASSLTGGLYNEQFF
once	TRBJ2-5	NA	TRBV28	TGTGCCAGCAGTTTAATGGGAGGCATCTACCAAGAGACCCAGTACTTC	CASSLMGGIYQETQYF
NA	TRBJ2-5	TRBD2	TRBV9	TGTGCCAGCAGCGTTGCTACTAGCGGGAAAGAGACCCAGTACTTC	CASSVATSGKETQYF
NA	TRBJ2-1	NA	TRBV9	TGTGCCAGCAGCGTAAACGCGTATGAGCAGTTCTTC	CASSVNAYEQFF
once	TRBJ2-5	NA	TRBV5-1	TGCGCCAGCAGCTCAACCGGGACTTCCCCGGTGGAGACCCAGTACTTC	CASSSTGTSPVETQYF
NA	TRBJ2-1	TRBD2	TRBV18	TGTGCCAGCTCCTACGGGACTAGCGGGAGCTATGAGCAGTTCTTC	CASSYGTSGSYEQFF
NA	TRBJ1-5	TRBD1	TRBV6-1	TGTGCCAGCAGTGCGACAGGGAGCAATCAGCCCCAGCATTTT	CASSATGSNQPQHF
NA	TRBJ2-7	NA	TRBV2	TGTGCCAGCAGTGAAGTACTAGCAACCCACGAGCAGTACTTC	CASSEVLATHEQYF
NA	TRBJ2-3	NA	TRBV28	TGTGCCAGCACCTACCGGGGCACAGATACGCAGTATTTT	CASTYRGTDTQYF
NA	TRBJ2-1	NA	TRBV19	TGTGCCAGTACGTTCGGCAATGAGCAGTTCTTC	CASTFGNEQFF
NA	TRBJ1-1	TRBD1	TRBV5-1	TGCGCCAGCAGCTTACCGACAGGGGGTCGGACTGAAGCTTTCTTT	CASSLPTGGRTEAFF
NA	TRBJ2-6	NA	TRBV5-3	TGTGCCAGAAGCTTGTTGGAGGGGCGCTCTGGGGCCAACGTCCTGACTTTC	CARSLLEGRSGANVLTF
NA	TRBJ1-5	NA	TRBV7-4	TGTGCCAGCAGCTTAGGGCCGGGAGAGGGGCCCCAGCATTTT	CASSLGPGEGPQHF
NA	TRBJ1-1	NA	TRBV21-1	TGTGCCAGCAGCAATAGGTTGGACAGTTTGAACACTGAAGCTTTCTTT	CASSNRLDSLNTEAFF
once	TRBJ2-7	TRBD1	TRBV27	TGTGCCAGCAGTTTAGCAGGGACAGGGAGGTACGAGCAGTACTTC	CASSLAGTGRYEQYF
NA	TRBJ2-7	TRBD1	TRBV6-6	TGTGCCAGCAGTTACTCGGGACAGGGTTTGGAAGAGCAGTACTTC	CASSYSGQGLEEQYF
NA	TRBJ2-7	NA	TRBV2	TGTGCCAGCAGGTTGGAGTGGGGGGAGGCTTACGAGCAGTACTTC	CASRLEWGEAYEQYF
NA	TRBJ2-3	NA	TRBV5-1	TGCGCCAGCAGCCTAGAAGATACGCAGTATTTT	CASSLEDTQYF
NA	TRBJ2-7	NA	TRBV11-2	TGTGCCAGCAGCTTGGACGGTGGGGGGGAGCAGTACTTC	CASSLDGGGEQYF
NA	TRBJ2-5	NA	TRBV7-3	TGTGCCAGCAGCTTAACAGGACGTCAGGGGACCCAGTACTTC	CASSLTGRQGTQYF
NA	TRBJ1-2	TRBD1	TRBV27	TGTGCCAGCAGTCCAGGGGGGCAGGTATGGGCTGGCTACACCTTC	CASSPGGQVWAGYTF
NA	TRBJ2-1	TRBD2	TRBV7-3	TGTGCCAGCAGTTCCTTTCCGGGACTAGCTAGCTCCTACAATGAGCAGTTCTTC	CASSSFPGLASSYNEQFF
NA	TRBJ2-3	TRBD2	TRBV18	TGTGCCAGCTCACCACAACTAGCGGGAGCGGCAGATACGCAGTATTTT	CASSPQLAGAADTQYF
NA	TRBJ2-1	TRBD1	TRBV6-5	TGTGCCAGCAGTTCCCCCGCGACAGGGTACAATGAGCAGTTCTTC	CASSSPATGYNEQFF
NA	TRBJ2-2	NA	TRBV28	TGTGCCAGCAGTTTATCTACAGGGCCCGGCGGGGAGCTGTTTTTT	CASSLSTGPGGELFF
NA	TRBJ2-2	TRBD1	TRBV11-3	TGTGCCAGCAGCTTAGTAGGTGGACAGGCGAACACCGGGGAGCTGTTTTTT	CASSLVGGQANTGELFF
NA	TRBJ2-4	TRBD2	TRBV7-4	TGTGCCAGCAGCTTAGCCGGGACTACCAAAAACATTCAGTACTTC	CASSLAGTTKNIQYF
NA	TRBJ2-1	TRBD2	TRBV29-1	TGCAGCGTTTATTCTAGCGGACCCTCGGGCGAGCAGTTCTTC	CSVYSSGPSGEQFF
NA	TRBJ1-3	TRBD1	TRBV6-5	TGTGCCAGCGGCCGACAGGGGAACTCTGGAAACACCATATATTTT	CASGRQGNSGNTIYF
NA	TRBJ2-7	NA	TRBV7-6	TGTGCCAGCAGCTTGGTTGGCGGCGGTGACCACGAGCAGTACTTC	CASSLVGGGDHEQYF